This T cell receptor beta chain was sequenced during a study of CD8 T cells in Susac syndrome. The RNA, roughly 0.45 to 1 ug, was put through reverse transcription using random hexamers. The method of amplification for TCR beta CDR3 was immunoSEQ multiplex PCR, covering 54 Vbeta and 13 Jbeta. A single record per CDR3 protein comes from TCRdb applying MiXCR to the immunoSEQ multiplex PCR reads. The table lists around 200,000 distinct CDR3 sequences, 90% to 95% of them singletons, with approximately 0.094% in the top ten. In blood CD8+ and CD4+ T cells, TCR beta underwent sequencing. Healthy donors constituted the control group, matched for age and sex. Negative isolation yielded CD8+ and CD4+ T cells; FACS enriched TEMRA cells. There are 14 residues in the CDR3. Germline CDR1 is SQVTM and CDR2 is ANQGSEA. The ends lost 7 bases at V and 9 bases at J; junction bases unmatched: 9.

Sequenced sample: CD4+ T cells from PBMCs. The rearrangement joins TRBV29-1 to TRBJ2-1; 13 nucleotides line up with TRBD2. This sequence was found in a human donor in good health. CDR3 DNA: TGCAGCGCAAGCCAAGGGACTAGCGGGACTGAGCAGTTCTTC. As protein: CSASQGTSGTEQFF.